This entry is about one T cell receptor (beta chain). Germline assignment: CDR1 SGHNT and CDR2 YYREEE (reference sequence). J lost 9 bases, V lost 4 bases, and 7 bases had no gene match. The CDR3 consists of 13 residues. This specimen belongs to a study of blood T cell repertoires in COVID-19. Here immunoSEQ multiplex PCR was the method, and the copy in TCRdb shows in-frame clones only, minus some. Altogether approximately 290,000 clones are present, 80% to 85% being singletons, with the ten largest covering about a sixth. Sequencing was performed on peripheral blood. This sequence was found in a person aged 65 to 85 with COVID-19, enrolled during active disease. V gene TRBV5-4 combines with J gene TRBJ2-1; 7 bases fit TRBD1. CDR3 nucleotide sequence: TGTGCCAGCAGCCGCGAATCAGGGGGTGAGCAGTTCTTC. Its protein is CASSRESGGEQFF.